The clone carrying this T cell receptor (beta chain) was seen a handful of times. This entry belongs to a study of human T cells and chemical hapten exposure. Germline-derived CDR1 and CDR2 are KGHSH and LQKENI. The CDR3 has 14 residues. Trimming stripped 5 bases from V and 3 bases from J, with 14 bases between. Time point meaning: pre-sensitization, week 0. Described treatment: therapeutic diphenylcyclopropenone sensitization with weekly scalp DPC. In the library, unique molecular identifiers were attached to individual cDNA molecules. TCRdb re-called the RACE reads through MiXCR, storing one row per CDR3 protein. The data hold over 70,000 distinct CDR3 sequences, with 12% to 15% observed a single time.

The source is a woman aged 45 to 65 with alopecia areata. Some clones in this sample may be carry-over from other donors' samples. The material was whole blood, obtained in connection with sensitization to the hapten diphenylcyclopropenone (DPC). The rearrangement joins TRBV18 to TRBJ2-7, with D maybe TRBD1 (5 bases). CDR3 bases: TGTGCCAGCTCAGTTACGGCTCAGGGCTACGAGCAGTACTTC. Translation: CASSVTAQGYEQYF.